This passage covers 13 T cell receptor beta chains from one sample sequenced in a study of blood T cell repertoires in COVID-19. Sequenced by immunoSEQ multiplex PCR; TCRdb stores in-frame clones only, minus some. The table has about 360,000 clones, around nine tenths seen once. The source material was peripheral blood. These receptors all stem from a human donor in a cohort sampled during active COVID-19.

V and J are TRBV5-1 and TRBJ2-4, with 14 bases identical to TRBD2. The CDR3 runs 19 residues. J was trimmed by 1 base and V by 0 bases; bases with no gene match: 6. Germline V gives CDR1 SGHRS, CDR2 YFSETQ. The CDR3 DNA is TGCGCCAGCAGCTTGGCCGAGACTAGCGGGAGGGACGCCAAAAACATTCAGTACTTC. Protein sequence: CASSLAETSGRDAKNIQYF.

The V gene is TRBV2, the J gene TRBJ2-5, with a tentative D call TRBD2 (6 bases). The CDR3 loop spans 15 amino acids. CDR1 is SNHLY, CDR2 FYNNEI, per germline. With 8 bases removed from V and 1 base from J, the gap between germline ends came to 17 bases. The CDR3 here is CASGRGGMGQETQYF. CDR3 nucleotide sequence: TGTGCCAGCGGCCGTGGGGGGATGGGCCAAGAGACCCAGTACTTC. Filled out from reference TRBV2 and TRBJ2-5, the complete variable domain reads EPEVTQTPSHQVTQMGQEVILRCVPISNHLYFYWYRQILGQKVEFLVSFYNNEISEKSEIFDDQFSVERPDGSNFTLKIRSTKLEDSAMYFCASGRGGMGQETQYFGPGTRLLVL.

This chain joins TRBV6-5 and TRBJ2-3; D uncertain. This CDR3 has 12 residues. V was cut by 7 bases and J by 3 bases, with 8 bases left in between. The germline CDR1 and CDR2 sequences are MNHEY and SVGAGI. This chain's CDR3 is CASTPGTDTQYF. The DNA of the CDR3 is TGTGCCAGCACTCCCGGGACAGATACGCAGTATTTT.

This chain joins TRBV11-3 and TRBJ2-2; 9 bases are a match to TRBD1. Trimming at V came to 0 bases and at J to 5 bases, leaving 7 bases not matched to a gene. This CDR3 comprises 17 residues. Germline V gene sequence: CDR1 SGHNT, CDR2 YENEEA. This chain's CDR3 is CASSLDRGTGMTGELFF. CDR3 coding DNA: TGTGCCAGCAGCTTAGATCGGGGGACAGGGATGACCGGGGAGCTGTTTTTT.

The rearrangement links TRBV7-2 to TRBJ1-2, with D unclear. CDR1 and CDR2 (germline): SGHTA, FQGNSA. V shed 1 base and J shed 1 base, with 13 bases lying between them. This CDR3 comprises 16 residues. In DNA, the CDR3 is TGTGCCAGCAGCTTAGTCCCCTCGACTGATAACTATGGCTACACCTTC. Amino acids: CASSLVPSTDNYGYTF.

The V gene is TRBV15, the J gene TRBJ2-6, with D hard to call. CDR3 size: 17 residues. V shed 0 bases and J shed 0 bases, with 9 bases lying between them. Per germline, CDR1 LNHNV and CDR2 YYDKDF (reference sequence). CDR3: CATSRDSVSSGANVLTF. CDR3 DNA sequence: TGTGCCACCAGCAGAGATTCCGTCTCCTCTGGGGCCAACGTCCTGACTTTC.

This rearrangement joins TRBV11-2 to TRBJ1-4, with TRBD1 as a possible D gene (5 bases). Trimming removed 4 bases from V and 3 bases from J, with 15 bases in between. Germline V gives CDR1 SGHAT, CDR2 FQNNGV. There are 16 residues in the CDR3. CDR3 in amino acids: CASSSVGGGSNEKLFF. The CDR3 bases are TGTGCCAGCAGCTCGGTCGGGGGAGGATCTAATGAAAAACTGTTTTTT.

The V call is TRBV19, the J call TRBJ1-1; 8 bases agree with TRBD1. Germline CDR1 and CDR2: LNHDA and SQIVND (reference sequence). CDR3 length: 16 residues. Unmatched junction bases numbered 13, after V lost 8 bases and J lost 2 bases. The CDR3 reads CASGGRDRFLNTEAFF. In DNA form, the CDR3 reads TGTGCCAGTGGAGGTAGGGACAGGTTCTTAAACACTGAAGCTTTCTTT.

The rearrangement uses TRBV28 and TRBJ2-1; 11 positions match TRBD2. Germline values: CDR1 MDHEN, CDR2 SYDVKM. Trimming at V came to 5 bases and at J to 7 bases, leaving 7 bases not matched to a gene. This CDR3 has 15 amino acids. CDR3 sequence reads: CASSNRLAGWNEQFF. The CDR3 DNA follows: TGTGCCAGCAGTAATCGACTAGCGGGATGGAATGAGCAGTTCTTC.

This chain joins TRBV25-1 and TRBJ2-7; 8 positions agree with TRBD1. V dropped 4 bases and J dropped 6; count of bases not matched to a gene: 5. The germline V gene has CDR1 MGHDK and CDR2 SYGVNS. CDR3 length: 13 residues. The CDR3, as DNA: TGTGCCAGCAGTGGCCCTGGACAGGGCGAGCAGTACTTC. The encoded protein is CASSGPGQGEQYF.

V gene TRBV6-5 combines with J gene TRBJ1-2; 10 bases are a match to TRBD1. The CDR3 is made up of 15 amino acids. CDR1 is MNHEY, CDR2 SVGAGI, per germline. V shed 3 bases, J shed 2 bases, and the junction held 3 bases outside the gene matches. CDR3 residues: CASSYGQGVNYGYTF. The CDR3, as DNA: TGTGCCAGCAGTTATGGACAGGGGGTAAACTATGGCTACACCTTC.

This clone showed up many times. The chain carries TRBV7-2 and TRBJ2-7; 9 positions agree with TRBD2. The CDR3 runs 16 residues. The germline V gene has CDR1 SGHTA and CDR2 FQGNSA. V lost 5 bases, J lost 2 bases, and 10 bases stayed unmatched. CDR3 protein: CASSPRPSGGTYEQYF. For the CDR3, the DNA is TGTGCCAGCAGCCCCCGCCCCAGCGGGGGGACCTACGAGCAGTACTTC.

This rearrangement joins TRBV25-1 to TRBJ2-7, with 10 bases fitting TRBD2. Germline lookup yields CDR1 MGHDK and CDR2 SYGVNS. The CDR3 covers 15 residues. V was clipped by 6 bases and J by 1 base; unmatched bases: 6. CDR3 region: CASRDLAGDSYEQYF. The DNA for the CDR3 is TGTGCCAGCAGGGACCTAGCGGGAGATTCCTACGAGCAGTACTTC.